A selection of T cell receptor beta chains follows, all from one sample in a study of shared clonotypes between healthy human individuals. Measured with immunoSEQ multiplex PCR; TCRdb has only the in-frame clones, and not every one. The sample includes roughly 2,300,000 clones, less than 95% of them seen just once. Sequenced material: naive CD4+ T cells from PBMCs. The origin of the receptors is a man between 18 and 35 years old in good health. Some clones in this sample may be carry-over from other donors' samples. Each CDR3 is given with its conserved first and last residue. The D gene is left open where the match is weak. Not every row has a clone size; where given, it reads once, few, many or a size class.

>TRBV28|TRBJ1-2|.|.
TGTGCCAGCAGTTTACGAGGAGGAATTAGGTACTATGGCTACACCTTC
CASSLRGGIRYYGYTF
>TRBV11-2|TRBJ2-2|TRBD1|once
TGTGCCAGCAGCCCGAGGACAGGGAATCCCGGGGAGCTGTTTTTT
CASSPRTGNPGELFF
>TRBV13|TRBJ2-2|.|.
TGTGCCAGCAGCTTAGGGAAAGAAGGGTCCGGGGAGCTGTTTTTT
CASSLGKEGSGELFF
>TRBV28|TRBJ1-1|.|.
TGTGCCAGCAGTTTGGGACCATTGACTGAAGCTTTCTTT
CASSLGPLTEAFF
>TRBV4-2|TRBJ1-2|.|once
TGTGCCAGCAGCCAAGATTGGGGGCAGTACTATGGCTACACCTTC
CASSQDWGQYYGYTF
>TRBV14|TRBJ2-4|.|once
TGTGCCAGCAGCCAAGGCATGTGGGCCAAAAACATTCAGTACTTC
CASSQGMWAKNIQYF
>TRBV28|TRBJ2-1|TRBD2|.
TGTGCCAGCAGCCCCGGGACTAGCATCGATGAGCAGTTCTTC
CASSPGTSIDEQFF
>TRBV2|TRBJ2-3|.|.
TGTGCCAGCAGTGAGGCATGGGGGGCAACAGATACGCAGTATTTT
CASSEAWGATDTQYF
>TRBV5-4|TRBJ1-6|TRBD1|.
TGTGCCAGCAGCTTGCTCGGGACAGGGGATAATTCACCCCTCCACTTT
CASSLLGTGDNSPLHF
>TRBV6-1|TRBJ1-1|.|.
TGTGCTCAAGGTGGACGGAGGGGTTTCTTT
CAQGGRRGFF
>TRBV20-1|TRBJ1-1|TRBD1|.
TGCAGCTGCTACAGGGGCACTGAAGCTTTCTTT
CSCYRGTEAFF
>TRBV6-1|TRBJ2-7|TRBD1|.
TGTGCCAGCATGAGGACAGGGACTTCCTACGAGCAGTACTTC
CASMRTGTSYEQYF
>TRBV5-1|TRBJ1-5|TRBD1|.
TGCGCCAGCAGCCCGATCCCGACAGGGGTAAGCAATCAGCCCCAGCATTTT
CASSPIPTGVSNQPQHF
>TRBV19|TRBJ1-2|.|once
TGTGCCAGTAGCCTTTTTTTTCAGCCAGGGGTCTATGGCTACACCTTC
CASSLFFQPGVYGYTF
>TRBV5-8|TRBJ2-7|.|.
TGTGCCAGCAGCTTGACGGCTTCCTACGAGCAGTACTTC
CASSLTASYEQYF
>TRBV27|TRBJ1-5|TRBD1|.
TGTGCCAGCAGTGCCCAATGGGACAGGGGGCTGGGCAATCAGCCCCAGCATTTT
CASSAQWDRGLGNQPQHF
>TRBV6-5|TRBJ1-2|.|.
TGTGCCAGCAGTTACCTAACCGGGACGGTGTATGGCTACACCTTC
CASSYLTGTVYGYTF
>TRBV18|TRBJ2-1|.|.
TGTGCCAGCTCACCATATCTAGGGGTCGGCTATGAGCAGTTCTTC
CASSPYLGVGYEQFF
>TRBV19|TRBJ1-4|.|.
TGTGCCAGTAGTATGGGGGCGCCGAGACAGCCGGAAAAACTGTTTTTT
CASSMGAPRQPEKLFF
>TRBV14|TRBJ2-3|.|.
TGTGCCAGCAGCCCCCTTCTCGGCACAGATACGCAGTATTTT
CASSPLLGTDTQYF
>TRBV5-1|TRBJ2-5|TRBD1|.
TGCGCCAGCAGCTCCATGGGGACAGGGGGCTGGGAGACCCAGTACTTC
CASSSMGTGGWETQYF
>TRBV7-2|TRBJ2-5|TRBD2|.
TGTGCCAGCAGCCGGACTAGCGGGAGATTACAAGAGACCCAGTACTTC
CASSRTSGRLQETQYF
>TRBV4-2|TRBJ2-7|.|.
TGTGCCAGCAGCCAAGATCTCCACTACGAGCAGTACTTC
CASSQDLHYEQYF
>TRBV6-5|TRBJ2-7|.|.
TGTGCCAGCAGTTACGCAGGGATTTACGAGCAGTACTTC
CASSYAGIYEQYF
>TRBV5-1|TRBJ2-5|.|.
TGCGCCAGCAGCTCCATACTAGGTGGGAGCGAGACCCAGTACTTC
CASSSILGGSETQYF
>TRBV2|TRBJ2-1|.|.
TGTGCCAGCAGTGTGTTTTCGGGCCAGAAGTTCTTC
CASSVFSGQKFF
>TRBV27|TRBJ2-7|TRBD1|.
TGTGCCAGCAGTCCGCCCACAGGGGCCCCTCGTAACGAGCAGTACTTC
CASSPPTGAPRNEQYF